This TCR beta chain appears in the sequencing data of a study of blood T cell repertoires in COVID-19. Study-level background: The United States, Italy and Spain were the sources of the acute and convalescent COVID-19 samples.

Source study methods: Researchers report that nucleated cell counts were estimated from reference gene primer amplification. Data came from immunoSEQ multiplex PCR; TCRdb stores just in-frame clones and leaves some out. V, J and clone size were drawn from that table, and D and trimming were deduced from the DNA. In the table there are hundreds of thousands of clones, 65% to 85% of which are singletons. The V gene's germline CDR1 is SNHLY and CDR2 FYNNEI. This CDR3 is built from 15 residues. J lost 7 bases, V lost 7 bases, and 10 bases had no gene match. This receptor was obtained from a middle-aged man with acute or convalescent COVID-19. The genes are TRBV2 and TRBJ2-1, with 10 bases that match TRBD2. What was sequenced was peripheral blood. In DNA, the CDR3 is TGTGCCAGCAAACTTGCCTGGACTAGCGGAAATGAGCAGTTCTTC. Protein: CASKLAWTSGNEQFF.